One and the same sample provided the 20 T cell receptor beta chains below, sequenced in a study of response to subunit inactivated influenza vaccine. TCRdb analysed the RT-PCR reads with MiXCR anew, one entry per CDR3 protein. The table shows 650,000 to 850,000 distinct CDR3 sequences, with approximately 15% occurring only once. The starting material was PBMCs from blood, obtained approximately 15 days before vaccination. The receptors come from a man aged 45 to 65 who received an inactivated influenza vaccine.

The V gene is TRBV7-2, the J gene TRBJ2-7, with 7 positions matching TRBD1. CDR1 is SGHTA and CDR2 is FQGNSA in the germline V gene. With 2 bases clipped from V and 7 bases from J, the junction kept 11 bases outside the gene matches. The CDR3 is 15 amino acids. Written as DNA, the CDR3 is TGTGCCAGCAGCTTATCGGCAGGGACAGCGAGGGAGCAGTACTTC. Translated: CASSLSAGTAREQYF. Looking up the rest from reference TRBV7-2 and TRBJ2-7 gives the full variable domain: GAGVSQSPSNKVTEKGKDVELRCDPISGHTALYWYRQSLGQGLEFLIYFQGNSAPDKSGLPSDRFSAERTGGSVSTLTIQRTQQEDSAVYLCASSLSAGTAREQYFGPGTRLTVT.

A few counts support this clonotype. V is TRBV20-1 and J is TRBJ2-5; D call uncertain. V lost 3 bases to trimming and J lost 5 bases, with 13 bases between them. The germline V gene encodes CDR1 DFQATT and CDR2 SNEGSKA (reference sequence). The length of the CDR3 is 13 residues. The chain's CDR3 is CSARTMGSETQYF. CDR3 nucleotide sequence: TGCAGTGCTAGGACGATGGGGTCGGAGACCCAGTACTTC.

This clonotype was counted between two and nine times. The chain combines TRBV24-1 with TRBJ2-1; D possibly corresponds to TRBD2 (6 bases). Per germline, CDR1 KGHDR and CDR2 SFDVKD. This CDR3 region has 13 residues. V was trimmed by 7 bases and J by 7 bases, leaving 13 bases between them. CDR3 in amino acids: CATRGSGGNEQFF. CDR3 bases: TGTGCCACCAGGGGTAGCGGTGGGAATGAGCAGTTCTTC.

This clonotype occurred many times. The rearrangement uses TRBV12-3 or TRBV12-4 and TRBJ2-5; the D gene is possibly TRBD1 (6 bases). The CDR3 length is 14 residues. V gave up 2 bases and J gave up 0 bases, with 7 bases separating them. The CDR3 is CASSLWDNQETQYF. The CDR3, as DNA: TGTGCCAGCAGTTTATGGGACAACCAAGAGACCCAGTACTTC.

This chain connects TRBV5-1 to TRBJ1-3; no clear D gene. V gave up 2 bases and J gave up 2 bases, with 8 bases separating them. From germline, CDR1 is SGHRS and CDR2 YFSETQ. The CDR3 consists of 14 residues. The CDR3 reads CASSFPDPGNTIYF. The CDR3 coding sequence is TGCGCCAGCAGCTTCCCAGATCCTGGAAACACCATATATTTT.

V is TRBV29-1 and J is TRBJ2-1; TRBD2 agrees at 15 bases. Germline lookup yields CDR1 SQVTM and CDR2 ANQGSEA. This CDR3 is 14 amino acids long. After removal of 6 bases from V and 10 bases from J, the junction contained 7 bases not matched to a gene. The CDR3 loop reads CSVRTSGRAEEQFF. In DNA form, the CDR3 reads TGCAGCGTAAGGACTAGCGGGAGGGCTGAGGAGCAGTTCTTC.

This clonotype was seen many times. The chain uses TRBV29-1 and TRBJ2-1; no clear D. V lost 1 base and J 0 bases, leaving 10 bases between the germline ends. There are 15 residues in the CDR3. CDR1 and CDR2 (germline): SQVTM, ANQGSEA. In nucleotides, the CDR3 is TGCAGCGTTGAAGGAGGCGTCAGCTCCTACAATGAGCAGTTCTTC. Amino acid sequence: CSVEGGVSSYNEQFF.

In its sample, this clonotype was seen many times. The chain uses TRBV5-1 and TRBJ1-2; no clear D. Germline lookup yields CDR1 SGHRS and CDR2 YFSETQ. CDR3 length: 13 residues. The V and J ends lost 0 bases and 8 bases respectively, with 11 bases between them. CDR3 coding DNA: TGCGCCAGCAGCTTGGCTGGGCCGGGAGGCTACACCTTC. It translates to CASSLAGPGGYTF.

The rearrangement joins TRBV4-1 to TRBJ1-1; D might be TRBD1 (6 bases). Germline-derived CDR1 and CDR2 are MGHRA and YSYEKL. With 7 bases removed from V and 0 bases from J, the gap between germline ends came to 12 bases. CDR3 length: 14 residues. The CDR3 nucleotides are TGCGCCAGCACAGGGGACCTCATGAACACTGAAGCTTTCTTT. Protein: CASTGDLMNTEAFF.

CDR3 nucleotides: TGTGCCAGCAGTAAGGGTGAGGGTCAGCCCCAGCATTTT. Translated, it gives CASSKGEGQPQHF. This chain joins TRBV6-1 and TRBJ1-5; D is ambiguous. Between the trimmed V and J ends, which lost 5 bases and 6 bases, there was a span of 11 bases. The CDR3 has 13 amino acids. From germline, CDR1 is MNHNS and CDR2 SASEGT.

The chain combines TRBV20-1 with TRBJ2-1; 10 bases align to TRBD2. Trimming cost V 3 bases and J 5 bases; bases outside gene matches: 7. The CDR3 is 15 amino acids. CDR1 DFQATT and CDR2 SNEGSKA come from the germline V gene (reference sequence). CDR3 in DNA: TGCAGTGCTAGCGCCCCACTAGCGGGGAACAATGAGCAGTTCTTC. Translated, it gives CSASAPLAGNNEQFF.

This clonotype was observed a few times. The genes are TRBV21-1 and TRBJ2-7; the table calls TRBD1, which could not be checked here. TRBV21-1 is classified as a pseudogene. This CDR3 contains 18 residues. As DNA, the CDR3 is TGTGCCAGCAGCAAAGCCGAACATTGGACAGGGGGCGACTACGAGCAGTACTTC. It yields the protein CASSKAEHWTGGDYEQYF.

This clonotype was seen more than once but under ten times. This chain connects TRBV12-3 or TRBV12-4 to TRBJ1-2; D is undetermined. V lost 5 bases and J lost 2, with 12 bases in between. This CDR3 contains 14 residues. The CDR3 reads CASSPQRANYGYTF. The CDR3 nucleotides read TGTGCCAGCAGTCCACAGAGAGCAAACTATGGCTACACCTTC.

This clonotype was observed a handful of times. The genes are TRBV2 and TRBJ1-2; 8 nucleotides align to TRBD1. CDR1 SNHLY and CDR2 FYNNEI come from the germline V gene. V was clipped by 7 bases and J by 4 bases; unmatched bases: 11. The CDR3 sequence is 15 residues long. CDR3 nucleotides: TGTGCCAGCAAACCGGACAGGGCGATAGGCTATGGCTACACCTTC. Its translation is CASKPDRAIGYGYTF.

The V and J genes are TRBV10-3 and TRBJ2-4; the match to TRBD2 covers 16 bases. CDR1 is ENHRY, CDR2 SYGVKD, per germline. Germline trimming cut 7 bases from V and 10 bases from J; bases unmatched to any gene: 1. This CDR3 is built from 13 residues. CDR3 sequence reads: CAIMGLAGGIQYF. The CDR3 DNA sequence: TGTGCCATCATGGGACTAGCGGGGGGGATTCAGTACTTC.

The chain uses TRBV7-8 and TRBJ2-1; 11 bases fit TRBD2. Losses at the gene ends were 7 bases for V and 9 bases for J; bases not matched to a gene: 14. Germline values: CDR1 SGHVS, CDR2 FQNEAQ. The CDR3 is 16 residues long. The CDR3 here is CASTVLLAGEDSEQFF. For the CDR3, the DNA is TGTGCCAGCACCGTCCTACTAGCGGGAGAAGATAGTGAGCAGTTCTTC.

The V gene is TRBV4-3, the J gene TRBJ2-6; D unclear. Trimming took 0 bases from V and 0 from J, leaving 12 bases between them. This CDR3 region has 18 residues. Germline CDR1 reads LGHNA; CDR2 reads YSLEER. CDR3 amino acids: CASSQDPGSYSGANVLTF. In nucleotides, the CDR3 is TGCGCCAGCAGCCAAGATCCAGGATCTTACTCTGGGGCCAACGTCCTGACTTTC.

The chain uses TRBV20-1 and TRBJ2-3, with 11 bases identical to TRBD2. CDR1 and CDR2 from the germline V gene are DFQATT and SNEGSKA (reference sequence). The V and J ends lost 3 bases and 3 bases, in that order; junction bases with no gene match: 5. The CDR3 has 15 amino acids. CDR3 sequence: CSARLAGGPTDTQYF. The CDR3 region has the DNA TGCAGTGCTAGGTTAGCGGGAGGGCCTACAGATACGCAGTATTTT.

This clonotype occurred many times. CDR3 residues: CASSQDTSRGREVEQFF. The CDR3 DNA sequence: TGCGCCAGCAGCCAAGATACAAGTCGCGGGAGGGAGGTTGAGCAGTTCTTC. The chain is built from TRBV4-3 and TRBJ2-1, with 9 bases aligning to TRBD2. The CDR3 consists of 17 residues. Germline CDR1 is LGHNA and CDR2 is YSLEER. J was trimmed by 9 bases and V by 0 bases; bases with no gene match: 12.

V is TRBV7-9 and J is TRBJ1-2; D is perhaps TRBD1 (5 bases). From germline, CDR1 is SEHNR and CDR2 FQNEAQ (reference sequence). The V and J ends lost 1 base and 8 bases respectively, with 11 bases between them. This CDR3 has 13 amino acids. The CDR3 DNA sequence: TGTGCCAGCAGCTTAGGGGCCCGGGGGGGCTACACCTTC. Its protein is CASSLGARGGYTF.